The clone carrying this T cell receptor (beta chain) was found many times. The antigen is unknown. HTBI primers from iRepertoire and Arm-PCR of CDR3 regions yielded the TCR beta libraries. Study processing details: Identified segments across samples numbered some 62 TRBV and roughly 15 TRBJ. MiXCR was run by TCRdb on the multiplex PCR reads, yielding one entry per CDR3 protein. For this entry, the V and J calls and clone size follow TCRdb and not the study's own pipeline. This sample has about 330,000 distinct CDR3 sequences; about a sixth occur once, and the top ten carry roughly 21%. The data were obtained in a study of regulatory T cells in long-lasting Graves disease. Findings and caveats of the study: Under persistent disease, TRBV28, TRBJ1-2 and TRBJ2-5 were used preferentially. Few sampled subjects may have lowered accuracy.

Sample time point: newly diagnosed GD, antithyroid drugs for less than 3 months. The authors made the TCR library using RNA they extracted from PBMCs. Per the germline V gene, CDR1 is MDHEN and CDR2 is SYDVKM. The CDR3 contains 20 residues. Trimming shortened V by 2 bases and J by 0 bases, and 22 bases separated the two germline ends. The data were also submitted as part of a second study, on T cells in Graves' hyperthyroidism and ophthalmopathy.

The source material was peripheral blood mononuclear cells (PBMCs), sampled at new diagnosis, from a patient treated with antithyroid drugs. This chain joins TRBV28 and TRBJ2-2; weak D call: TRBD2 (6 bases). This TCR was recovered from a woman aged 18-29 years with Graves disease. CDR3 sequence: CASSLPNPGWGLSNTGELFF. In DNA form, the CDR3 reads TGTGCCAGCAGTTTACCCAACCCAGGGTGGGGACTCTCGAACACCGGGGAGCTGTTTTTT.